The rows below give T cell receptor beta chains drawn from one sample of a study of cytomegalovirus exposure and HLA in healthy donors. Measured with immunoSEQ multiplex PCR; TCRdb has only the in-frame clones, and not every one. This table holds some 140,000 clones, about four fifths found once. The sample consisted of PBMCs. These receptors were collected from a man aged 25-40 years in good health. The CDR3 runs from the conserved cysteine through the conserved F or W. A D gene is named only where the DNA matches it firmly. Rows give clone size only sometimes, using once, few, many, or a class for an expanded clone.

CDR3aa: CASSSRGEETQYF
CDR3nt: TGTGCCAGCAGCTCCCGGGGAGAAGAGACCCAGTACTTC
abundance: .
v_gene: TRBV7-2
j_gene: TRBJ2-5
d_gene: .

CDR3aa: CASTSAGYWNEQYF
CDR3nt: TGTGCCAGCACTTCCGCGGGGTACTGGAACGAGCAGTACTTC
abundance: .
v_gene: TRBV27
j_gene: TRBJ2-7
d_gene: .

CDR3aa: CASSWTLTSGNQETQYF
CDR3nt: TGTGCCAGCAGCTGGACCCTGACTAGCGGGAACCAAGAGACCCAGTACTTC
abundance: .
v_gene: TRBV7-9
j_gene: TRBJ2-5
d_gene: TRBD2

CDR3aa: CASIPRTGSGNYGYTF
CDR3nt: TGTGCCAGCATACCTAGGACAGGGTCAGGGAACTATGGCTACACCTTC
abundance: .
v_gene: TRBV2
j_gene: TRBJ1-2
d_gene: TRBD1

CDR3aa: CASSVGTGVSGAFF
CDR3nt: TGTGCCAGCAGCGTAGGGACAGGGGTGTCGGGAGCTTTCTTT
abundance: .
v_gene: TRBV9
j_gene: TRBJ1-1
d_gene: TRBD1

CDR3aa: CASSTGLHTDTQYF
CDR3nt: TGTGCCAGCAGCACGGGACTTCACACAGATACGCAGTATTTT
abundance: .
v_gene: TRBV7-3
j_gene: TRBJ2-3
d_gene: .

CDR3aa: CASTRSTNSYEQYF
CDR3nt: TGTGCCAGCACCCGTTCGACAAATTCCTACGAGCAGTACTTC
abundance: few
v_gene: TRBV11-2
j_gene: TRBJ2-7
d_gene: .

CDR3aa: CASSFIAGRGYEQYF
CDR3nt: TGTGCCAGCAGTTTCATAGCGGGACGTGGGTACGAGCAGTACTTC
abundance: .
v_gene: TRBV27
j_gene: TRBJ2-7
d_gene: TRBD2

CDR3aa: CASSNGQLRTGELFF
CDR3nt: TGTGCCAGCAGTAACGGACAGTTACGCACCGGGGAGCTGTTTTTT
abundance: .
v_gene: TRBV27
j_gene: TRBJ2-2
d_gene: .

CDR3aa: CASSLSIGGMLGYTF
CDR3nt: TGTGCCAGCAGTTTATCGATTGGGGGGATGCTTGGCTACACCTTC
abundance: .
v_gene: TRBV27
j_gene: TRBJ1-2
d_gene: .

CDR3aa: CASSHTGGRTDTQYF
CDR3nt: TGTGCCAGCTCACACACAGGGGGCCGCACAGATACGCAGTATTTT
abundance: .
v_gene: TRBV2
j_gene: TRBJ2-3
d_gene: TRBD1

CDR3aa: CSSSSTGPNTGELFF
CDR3nt: TGTTCCAGCAGCTCGACAGGGCCGAACACCGGGGAGCTGTTTTTT
abundance: .
v_gene: TRBV7-9
j_gene: TRBJ2-2
d_gene: TRBD1

CDR3aa: CASTIDREDTEAFF
CDR3nt: TGTGCCAGTACGATCGACAGGGAGGACACTGAAGCTTTCTTT
abundance: .
v_gene: TRBV19
j_gene: TRBJ1-1
d_gene: TRBD1

CDR3aa: CSSSLTTVNTEAFF
CDR3nt: TGTTCCAGCAGCTTGACTACAGTGAACACTGAAGCTTTCTTT
abundance: .
v_gene: TRBV7-9
j_gene: TRBJ1-1
d_gene: .

CDR3aa: CASKTRGTDTQYF
CDR3nt: TGTGCCAGCAAAACTCGAGGCACAGATACGCAGTATTTT
abundance: .
v_gene: TRBV27
j_gene: TRBJ2-3
d_gene: .

CDR3aa: CASSMRAYGYTF
CDR3nt: TGTGCCAGCAGTATGCGGGCATATGGCTACACCTTC
abundance: .
v_gene: TRBV21-1
j_gene: TRBJ1-2
d_gene: .

CDR3aa: CASSLSVAKNIQYF
CDR3nt: TGTGCCAGCAGCTTGTCCGTAGCCAAAAACATTCAGTACTTC
abundance: .
v_gene: TRBV5-4
j_gene: TRBJ2-4
d_gene: .

CDR3aa: CASSLVELAYEQYF
CDR3nt: TGTGCCAGCAGCTTAGTGGAGCTAGCCTACGAGCAGTACTTC
abundance: few
v_gene: TRBV7-8
j_gene: TRBJ2-7
d_gene: .

CDR3aa: CASSSSRGSYNEQFF
CDR3nt: TGCGCCAGCAGCTCTTCGCGGGGCTCCTACAATGAGCAGTTCTTC
abundance: .
v_gene: TRBV5-1
j_gene: TRBJ2-1
d_gene: .

CDR3aa: CASSPPSRGNTEAFF
CDR3nt: TGTGCCAGCTCACCACCGTCCAGGGGGAACACTGAAGCTTTCTTT
abundance: few
v_gene: TRBV18
j_gene: TRBJ1-1
d_gene: .

CDR3aa: CASSVSGGYNEQFF
CDR3nt: TGTGCCAGTAGTGTTAGCGGGGGGTACAATGAGCAGTTCTTC
abundance: .
v_gene: TRBV19
j_gene: TRBJ2-1
d_gene: TRBD2

CDR3aa: CASRGGNRNEQFF
CDR3nt: TGTGCCAGCAGGGGGGGTAATCGCAATGAGCAGTTCTTC
abundance: .
v_gene: TRBV6-5
j_gene: TRBJ2-1
d_gene: .